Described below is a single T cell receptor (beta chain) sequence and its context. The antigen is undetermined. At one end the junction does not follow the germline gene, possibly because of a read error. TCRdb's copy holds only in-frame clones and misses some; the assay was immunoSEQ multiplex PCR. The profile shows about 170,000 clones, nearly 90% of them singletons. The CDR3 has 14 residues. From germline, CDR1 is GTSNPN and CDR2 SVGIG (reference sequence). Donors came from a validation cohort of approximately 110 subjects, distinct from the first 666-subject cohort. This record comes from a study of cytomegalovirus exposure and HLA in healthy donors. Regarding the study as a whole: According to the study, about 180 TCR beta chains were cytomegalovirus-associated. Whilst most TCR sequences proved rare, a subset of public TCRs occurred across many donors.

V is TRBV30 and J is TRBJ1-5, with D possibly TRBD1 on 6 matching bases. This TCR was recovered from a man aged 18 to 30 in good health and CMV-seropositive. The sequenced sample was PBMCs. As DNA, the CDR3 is TGTGCCTGGAGTCCAACAGGGAGCACTCAGCCCCAGCATTTT. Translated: CAWSPTGSTQPQHF. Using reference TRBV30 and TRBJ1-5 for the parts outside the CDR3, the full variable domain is SQTIHQWPATLVQPVGSPLSLECTVEGTSNPNLYWYRQAAGRGLQLLFYSVGIGQISSEVPQNLSASRPQDRQFILSSKKLLLSDSGFYLCAWSPTGSTQPQHFGDGTRLSIL.